This TCR beta chain derives from a study of blood T cell repertoires in COVID-19. The wider study: Italy, Spain and the United States were the sources of the convalescent and acute COVID-19 samples. From T cells, B-cell-depleted T cells, or PBMCs came the material, which was cDNA or gDNA.

V was cut by 4 bases and J by 9 bases, with 14 bases left in between. Germline-derived CDR1 and CDR2 are SGDLS and YYNGEE. The CDR3 covers 12 residues. Patients at the Seattle site were enrolled during active infection and followed longitudinally. Authors' processing steps: By means of reference gene primer amplification, nucleated cell counts were estimated. Clones were sequenced by immunoSEQ multiplex PCR, and TCRdb holds only the in-frame ones, with some missing. V, J and clone size reflect that table, while D and trimming were determined from the DNA. The profile shows tens of thousands of clones, 78% of them singletons.

Sequenced input: peripheral blood. This sequence originates from an older man with COVID-19, enrolled during active disease. V and J are TRBV9 and TRBJ2-7, with D possibly TRBD1 on 7 matching bases. This CDR3 reads CASSPQGGRQYF. In nucleotides, the CDR3 is TGTGCCAGCAGCCCTCAGGGGGGAAGGCAGTACTTC.